The 18 T cell receptor beta chains given below trace back to one sample, sequenced in a study of T cell responses to AZD1222 COVID-19 vaccine. Only in-frame clones appear in the TCRdb table, and some are missing; sequencing was by immunoSEQ multiplex PCR. The sample gives 100,000 to 150,000 clones, about 87% of which show up once; roughly a tenth is in the top ten. Specimen: peripheral blood, collected on day 0 of AZD1222 vaccination. The origin of the receptors is an adult in good health.

The chain joins TRBV28 to TRBJ1-5, with D uncertain. The CDR3 covers 17 residues. Deletions cut 5 bases from V and 1 base from J, with 18 bases between. Germline assignment: CDR1 MDHEN and CDR2 SYDVKM. The CDR3 nucleotides read TGTGCCAGCAGTGCCCCTTCGGGGATGGGGAGCAATCAGCCCCAGCATTTT. Translating gives CASSAPSGMGSNQPQHF.

On this clone itself: One end of the junction fails to match germline, which may point to a read error. This chain connects TRBV6-1 to TRBJ1-1; TRBD1 matches at 7 bases. The CDR3 has 16 amino acids. Per germline, CDR1 MNHNS and CDR2 SASEGT. CDR3 sequence reads: CASSEERGHLNTEAFF. The CDR3 DNA reads as TGTGCCAGCAGCGAAGAAAGGGGGCACTTGAACACTGAAGCTTTCTTT.

This clone is categorized as medium-sized. The gene calls are TRBV19 and TRBJ1-2; D is uncertain. The V end was cut by 4 bases, the J end by 3 bases, with 6 bases between. Germline CDR1 is LNHDA and CDR2 is SQIVND (reference sequence). The CDR3 consists of 12 residues. DNA for the CDR3: TGTGCCAGTAGTAGGAGGGACTATGGCTACACCTTC. Its protein product is CASSRRDYGYTF.

The chain combines TRBV10-3 with TRBJ2-1, with TRBD2 matching 11 bases. Per germline, CDR1 ENHRY and CDR2 SYGVKD. This CDR3 has 14 amino acids. Trimming cost V 10 bases and J 4 bases; bases outside gene matches: 6. The CDR3 reads CATTSGSDYNEQFF. The CDR3 region has the DNA TGTGCCACAACTAGCGGGAGTGATTACAATGAGCAGTTCTTC.

J is TRBJ1-1 and V is TRBV7-9, with no clear D. Per germline, CDR1 SEHNR and CDR2 FQNEAQ (reference sequence). The CDR3 loop spans 12 amino acids. V lost 1 base and J lost 7, with 7 bases in between. The CDR3 coding sequence is TGTGCCAGCAGCTTAGGGACGGGTGAAGCTTTCTTT. Amino acid sequence: CASSLGTGEAFF.

This clone has a single count. The chain carries TRBV19 and TRBJ1-5; D not resolved. V lost 7 bases, J lost 1 base, and 8 bases lay in between. Looked up from germline, CDR1 is LNHDA and CDR2 is SQIVND (reference sequence). This CDR3 contains 13 residues. Here the CDR3 reads CASKTASNQPQHF. CDR3 in DNA: TGTGCCAGTAAAACAGCGAGCAATCAGCCCCAGCATTTT. Together with reference TRBV19 and TRBJ1-5, the CDR3 gives the full variable domain: DGGITQSPKYLFRKEGQNVTLSCEQNLNHDAMYWYRQDPGQGLRLIYYSQIVNDFQKGDIAEGYSVSREKKESFPLTVTSAQKNPTAFYLCASKTASNQPQHFGDGTRLSIL.

The chain links TRBV28 to TRBJ2-2, with a possible D match to TRBD2 (6 bases). Germline V gene lookup returns CDR1 MDHEN and CDR2 SYDVKM. Trimming removed 4 bases from V and 6 bases from J, with 9 bases in between. This CDR3 region has 13 residues. CDR3 in amino acids: CASSSGGSGELFF. Here the CDR3 DNA reads TGTGCCAGCAGTTCTGGGGGGTCCGGGGAGCTGTTTTTT.

V and J are TRBV10-3 and TRBJ2-7; D gene uncertain. Trimming shortened V by 0 bases and J by 5 bases, and 11 bases separated the two germline ends. Germline lookup yields CDR1 ENHRY and CDR2 SYGVKD. The CDR3 length is 14 residues. The DNA of the CDR3 is TGTGCCATCAGTGAGTCGGCAGGTCCCCACGAGCAGTACTTC. Encoded protein: CAISESAGPHEQYF.

The J gene is TRBJ2-7, the V gene TRBV19; 13 nucleotides line up with TRBD2. V lost 5 bases to trimming and J lost 1 base; unmatched junction nucleotides: 5. CDR1 and CDR2 (germline): LNHDA, SQIVND (reference sequence). This CDR3 is 16 amino acids long. CDR3 region: CASSSRTSGSSYEQYF. The CDR3 region has the DNA TGTGCCAGTAGTTCTAGGACTAGCGGGAGTTCCTACGAGCAGTACTTC.

CDR3 protein: CASRSTFNEQFF. The CDR3 coding sequence is TGTGCCAGCAGGTCGACTTTTAATGAGCAGTTCTTC. J is TRBJ2-1 and V is TRBV28; D is uncertain. CDR1 and CDR2 (germline): MDHEN, SYDVKM. The CDR3 is 12 residues long. V was cut by 6 bases and J by 7 bases, with 10 bases left in between.

The CDR3 DNA reads as TGTGCCAGTTGGCGGGACGGATTTTCTTACAATGAGCAGTTCTTC. Its translation: CASWRDGFSYNEQFF. The chain employs TRBV27 and TRBJ2-1, with D tentatively TRBD2 (6 bases). Deletions cut 9 bases from V and 4 bases from J, with 19 bases between. CDR3 length: 15 residues. In germline, CDR1 is MNHEY, CDR2 SMNVEV (reference sequence).

V is TRBV5-1 and J is TRBJ2-3; a weak D match, TRBD2 (5 bases). Germline lookup yields CDR1 SGHRS and CDR2 YFSETQ. Trimming took 6 bases from V and 2 from J, leaving 25 bases between them. The CDR3 covers 18 residues. The CDR3 bases are TGCGCCAGCACTTTCTTTACCTCTAGCAGTTTCCCCACAGATACGCAGTATTTT. Amino acids: CASTFFTSSSFPTDTQYF.

The J gene is TRBJ2-4, the V gene TRBV4-1; D is unclear. V was cut by 1 base and J by 1 base, with 11 bases left in between. The CDR3 consists of 16 residues. The germline CDR1 and CDR2 sequences are MGHRA and YSYEKL. The CDR3 sequence is CASSQAYSGAKNIQYF. The CDR3, as DNA: TGCGCCAGCAGCCAAGCCTATAGTGGGGCCAAAAACATTCAGTACTTC.

The chain links TRBV7-9 to TRBJ1-5, with TRBD1 as a possible D gene (5 bases). There are 14 residues in the CDR3. With 5 bases removed from V and 5 bases from J, the gap between germline ends came to 13 bases. In germline, CDR1 is SEHNR, CDR2 FQNEAQ (reference sequence). Written as DNA, the CDR3 is TGTGCCAGCAGCACGGGACCGATAGATCAGCCCCAGCATTTT. It specifies CASSTGPIDQPQHF.

This clone was seen only once. The genes are TRBV28 and TRBJ1-1, with D perhaps matching TRBD1 (6 bases). The V gene lost 6 bases and the J gene lost 0 bases, with 14 bases spanning the gap. This CDR3 has 15 amino acids. The germline CDR1 and CDR2 sequences are MDHEN and SYDVKM. CDR3 sequence (DNA): TGTGCCAGCAGAACCGGGACATTCATGAACACTGAAGCTTTCTTT. This gives the protein CASRTGTFMNTEAFF.

The J gene is TRBJ1-5, the V gene TRBV5-3, with 10 bases lining up with TRBD1. TRBV5-3 is known as an ORF, though its function is uncertain. This CDR3 contains 15 residues. V gave up 4 bases and J gave up 9 bases; unmatched junction bases: 10. This CDR3 is CARSNYPGQGWPQHF. The CDR3 nucleotides read TGTGCCAGAAGCAATTACCCGGGACAGGGGTGGCCCCAGCATTTT.

The chain has TRBV6-5 and TRBJ2-1; D gene ambiguous. Trimming shortened V by 0 bases and J by 9 bases, and 9 bases separated the two germline ends. Germline V gene sequence: CDR1 MNHEY, CDR2 SVGAGI. CDR3 length: 13 residues. CDR3 nucleotides: TGTGCCAGCAGTTACTCGATCGCCAGTGAGCAGTTCTTC. Its translation is CASSYSIASEQFF.

The rearrangement links TRBV28 to TRBJ1-1, with no clear D. V lost 5 bases to trimming and J lost 0 bases, with 4 bases between them. Germline values: CDR1 MDHEN, CDR2 SYDVKM. This CDR3 has 12 amino acids. CDR3 bases: TGTGCCAGCAGTACCCTGAACACTGAAGCTTTCTTT. Its translation: CASSTLNTEAFF.